The subject of this entry is one T cell receptor beta chain. Per the original data handling: Estimated nucleated cell counts came from reference gene primer amplification. Clones were sequenced by immunoSEQ multiplex PCR, and TCRdb holds only the in-frame ones, with some missing. Clone size and the V and J calls come from that table; the DNA yielded D and trimming. The table has hundreds of thousands of clones, 85% to 90% seen once; the top ten hold roughly 0.25%. In germline, CDR1 is MNHEY, CDR2 SMNVEV (reference sequence). Deletions cut 1 base from V and 0 bases from J, with 18 bases between. The CDR3 length is 18 residues. The record originates from a study of blood T cell repertoires in COVID-19. For the study at large: Some COVID-19 samples were acute and others convalescent; all came from the United States, Italy and Spain. Sources were T cells, B-cell-depleted T cells, or PBMCs; the material itself was cDNA or gDNA.

The sequencing input was peripheral blood. This TCR derives from a woman between 18 and 29 years old with acute or convalescent COVID-19. The rearrangement joins TRBV27 to TRBJ1-1; a possible D gene is TRBD1 (5 bases). The CDR3 DNA reads as TGTGCCAGCAGTTTATGGGCCCCCGGGGGGGAAGTGAACACTGAAGCTTTCTTT. It specifies CASSLWAPGGEVNTEAFF.